What follows are 26 T cell receptor beta chains derived from one specimen sequenced in a study of Tregs in tolerant kidney transplant recipients. The table came from immunoSEQ multiplex PCR; TCRdb's copy has only in-frame clones and leaves some out. The table has more than 60,000 clones, 98% seen once. Source: CD4+ T cells from blood, taken before the transplant. All receptors derive from a human donor who received a combined kidney and bone marrow transplant.

CDR3 nucleotide sequence: TGTGCCAGCAGCTTAGAAACTAGGGTTTGGAATACGCAGTATTTT. Protein sequence: CASSLETRVWNTQYF. The J gene is TRBJ2-3, the V gene TRBV7-2; weak D call: TRBD2 (5 bases). The CDR3 totals 15 residues. Germline values: CDR1 SGHTA, CDR2 FQGNSA. V dropped 1 base and J dropped 7 bases, with 15 bases sitting between them.

Only one count was recorded for this clone. The genes are TRBV6-5 and TRBJ2-5; 11 positions agree with TRBD2. Unmatched junction bases numbered 8, after V lost 6 bases and J lost 5 bases. CDR3 length: 15 residues. Germline V CDR1 and CDR2: MNHEY, SVGAGI. The CDR3 region is CASRRLAGGWETQYF. In DNA, the CDR3 is TGTGCCAGCAGAAGGCTAGCGGGGGGCTGGGAGACCCAGTACTTC.

This chain uses TRBV7-2 with TRBJ2-3; TRBD2 is a possible D gene (6 bases). Per the germline V gene, CDR1 is SGHTA and CDR2 is FQGNSA. V was pared by 2 bases and J by 5 bases, with 14 bases between. The CDR3 contains 15 residues. This CDR3 is CASSLRGAGGDTQYF. As DNA, the CDR3 is TGTGCCAGCAGCTTAAGAGGGGCCGGGGGAGATACGCAGTATTTT.

The chain links TRBV6-5 to TRBJ1-1; D possibly corresponds to TRBD1 (6 bases). This CDR3 spans 13 amino acids. Trimming took 6 bases from V and 5 from J, leaving 13 bases between them. Germline CDR1 reads MNHEY; CDR2 reads SVGAGI. The chain's CDR3 is CASRRTVRTEAFF. CDR3 nucleotide sequence: TGTGCCAGCAGACGGACAGTTAGGACTGAAGCTTTCTTT.

This sequence joins TRBV4-1 and TRBJ2-7; 9 bases map to TRBD1. The CDR3 has 14 residues. With V trimmed by 4 bases and J by 3 bases, 4 bases remained unmatched. Per the germline V gene, CDR1 is MGHRA and CDR2 is YSYEKL. CDR3 nucleotide sequence: TGCGCCAGCAGCCGACCGGGACAGGGCTACGAGCAGTACTTC. Translation: CASSRPGQGYEQYF.

The chain is built from TRBV5-4 and TRBJ1-2; tentatively, D is TRBD1 (5 bases). V was pared by 0 bases and J by 3 bases, with 9 bases between. Germline values: CDR1 SGHNT, CDR2 YYREEE (reference sequence). The CDR3 runs 14 residues. The CDR3 loop is CASSLVGVDYGYTF. The CDR3 DNA reads TGTGCCAGCAGCTTGGTAGGGGTAGACTATGGCTACACCTTC.

The J gene is TRBJ2-7, the V gene TRBV7-9; D is unresolved. This CDR3 region has 13 residues. The V end lost 5 bases, the J end lost 4 bases, and 12 bases lay between the germline ends. Per germline, CDR1 SEHNR and CDR2 FQNEAQ (reference sequence). The chain's CDR3 is CASSLLGEYEQYF. In DNA form, the CDR3 reads TGTGCCAGCAGCCTACTGGGCGAGTACGAGCAGTACTTC.

The chain employs TRBV9 and TRBJ1-5; a possible D gene is TRBD1 (5 bases). CDR3 length: 15 residues. V lost 4 bases to trimming and J lost 5 bases, with 16 bases between them. Germline loops: CDR1 SGDLS, CDR2 YYNGEE. The CDR3, as DNA: TGTGCCAGCAGCCCAACGGGGGTAAGCGATCAGCCCCAGCATTTT. Translated: CASSPTGVSDQPQHF. The full variable domain, in which reference TRBV9 and TRBJ1-5 provide the parts outside the CDR3, is DSGVTQTPKHLITATGQRVTLRCSPRSGDLSVYWYQQSLDQGLQFLIQYYNGEERAKGNILERFSAQQFPDLHSELNLSSLELGDSALYFCASSPTGVSDQPQHFGDGTRLSIL.

The rearrangement links TRBV9 to TRBJ2-3; a weak D match, TRBD2 (6 bases). Germline values: CDR1 SGDLS, CDR2 YYNGEE. V was trimmed by 3 bases and J by 8 bases, leaving 19 bases between them. The CDR3 has 15 residues. The CDR3, as DNA: TGTGCCAGCAGCGCCCGGGACTCGCGTACGGGTACGCAGTATTTT. Residues: CASSARDSRTGTQYF. Full variable domain (remainder filled in from reference TRBV9 and TRBJ2-3): DSGVTQTPKHLITATGQRVTLRCSPRSGDLSVYWYQQSLDQGLQFLIQYYNGEERAKGNILERFSAQQFPDLHSELNLSSLELGDSALYFCASSARDSRTGTQYFGPGTRLTVL.

This chain links TRBV11-1 with TRBJ1-2; TRBD1 aligns across 8 bases. Unmatched junction bases numbered 3, after V lost 5 bases and J lost 4 bases. Germline V gene lookup returns CDR1 SGHAT and CDR2 FQDESV (reference sequence). CDR3 length: 13 residues. Written as DNA, the CDR3 is TGTGCCAGCAGCCTAGACAGGGGCTATGGCTACACCTTC. Translation gives CASSLDRGYGYTF.

V is TRBV6-9 and J is TRBJ2-3; 9 nucleotides match TRBD2. J was trimmed by 0 bases and V by 0 bases; bases with no gene match: 1. The CDR3 is made up of 16 amino acids. The germline gives CDR1 MNHGY, CDR2 SVAAGI. The DNA for the CDR3 is TGTGCCAGCAGTTATTCCCTAGCGGGAAGCACAGATACGCAGTATTTT. As protein: CASSYSLAGSTDTQYF.

The gene calls are TRBV28 and TRBJ1-2, with D possibly TRBD1 on 6 matching bases. The V end was cut by 5 bases, the J end by 7 bases, with 14 bases between. Germline V gives CDR1 MDHEN, CDR2 SYDVKM. The CDR3 consists of 13 residues. The CDR3 spells CASSRGGLRGYTF. CDR3 sequence (DNA): TGTGCCAGCAGTAGGGGGGGGCTTCGTGGCTACACCTTC.

This clone was observed once. V and J are TRBV27 and TRBJ2-5; 9 bases match TRBD1. CDR1 is MNHEY and CDR2 is SMNVEV in the germline V gene (reference sequence). The CDR3 sequence is 18 residues long. V lost 8 bases and J lost 3; bases outside the gene matches: 19. DNA of the CDR3: TGTGCCAGCGGGAGATCGACCGGGACAGGGTCCGTTGAAGAGACCCAGTACTTC. It specifies CASGRSTGTGSVEETQYF.

This clone was seen only once. The rearrangement joins TRBV9 to TRBJ2-1, with 8 bases aligning to TRBD2. Looked up from germline, CDR1 is SGDLS and CDR2 is YYNGEE. V lost 1 base, J lost 3 bases, and 0 bases stayed unmatched. The CDR3 length is 14 residues. CDR3 sequence (DNA): TGTGCCAGCAGCGTAAGCGGGAGCTACAATGAGCAGTTCTTC. Residues: CASSVSGSYNEQFF. The variable domain in full, with the rest retrieved from reference TRBV9 and TRBJ2-1, is DSGVTQTPKHLITATGQRVTLRCSPRSGDLSVYWYQQSLDQGLQFLIQYYNGEERAKGNILERFSAQQFPDLHSELNLSSLELGDSALYFCASSVSGSYNEQFFGPGTRLTVL.

This clone was found once. This chain connects TRBV4-2 to TRBJ2-1, with 11 positions matching TRBD2. The CDR3 sequence is 17 residues long. V was clipped by 0 bases and J by 8 bases; unmatched bases: 9. Germline CDR1 reads LGHNA; CDR2 reads YNFKEQ. The CDR3 spells CASSQDGASGGIDEQFF. The CDR3 bases are TGTGCCAGCAGCCAAGATGGGGCTAGCGGGGGGATCGATGAGCAGTTCTTC.

The chain has TRBV7-9 and TRBJ1-2; D not resolved. Trimming took 7 bases from V and 6 from J, leaving 9 bases between them. Germline values: CDR1 SEHNR, CDR2 FQNEAQ (reference sequence). CDR3 length equals 11 residues. CDR3 loop: CASKRQNGYTF. DNA for the CDR3: TGTGCCAGCAAGCGGCAGAATGGCTACACCTTC.

This chain links TRBV19 with TRBJ1-2; 9 bases line up with TRBD1. The CDR3 runs to 13 residues. Looked up from germline, CDR1 is LNHDA and CDR2 is SQIVND (reference sequence). V lost 4 bases to trimming and J lost 8 bases; unmatched junction nucleotides: 5. The CDR3 region is CASSRQGGIGYTF. In DNA form, the CDR3 reads TGTGCCAGTAGTAGACAGGGGGGGATCGGCTACACCTTC.

The rearrangement joins TRBV27 to TRBJ1-6, with TRBD1 matching 9 bases. CDR1 MNHEY and CDR2 SMNVEV come from the germline V gene (reference sequence). The CDR3 loop spans 16 amino acids. V dropped 1 base and J dropped 7; count of bases not matched to a gene: 5. CDR3 amino acids: CASSLFGDRANSPLHF. In DNA, the CDR3 is TGTGCCAGCAGTTTATTCGGGGACAGGGCCAATTCACCCCTCCACTTT.

The chain carries TRBV4-1 and TRBJ2-3; 7 positions agree with TRBD2. CDR3 size: 16 residues. Germline trimming cut 2 bases from V and 3 bases from J; bases unmatched to any gene: 8. CDR1 and CDR2 from the germline V gene are MGHRA and YSYEKL. CDR3 DNA sequence: TGCGCCAGCAGCCAATCCTCTTGGGGGGGAACAGATACGCAGTATTTT. Protein: CASSQSSWGGTDTQYF.

The chain couples TRBV7-2 to TRBJ2-2, with no clear D. V was cut by 1 base and J by 1 base, with 4 bases left in between. Germline V lookup: CDR1 SGHTA, CDR2 FQGNSA. This CDR3 comprises 14 residues. Written as DNA, the CDR3 is TGTGCCAGCAGCTTAGACGGGAACACCGGGGAGCTGTTTTTT. This codes for CASSLDGNTGELFF.

The rearrangement links TRBV5-4 to TRBJ2-1; TRBD2 is a possible D gene (5 bases). V lost 5 bases to trimming and J lost 8 bases, with 8 bases between them. The CDR3 extends over 11 amino acids. Germline V gene data show CDR1 as SGHNT and CDR2 as YYREEE (reference sequence). The CDR3 loop reads CASSRGDEQFF. For the CDR3, the DNA is TGTGCCAGCAGTCGGGGAGATGAGCAGTTCTTC.

CDR3 nucleotides: TGTGCCAGTAGTAACAGTAAATCCTATGGCTACACCTTC. Its translation: CASSNSKSYGYTF. The rearrangement links TRBV19 to TRBJ1-2; D is undetermined. Germline V CDR1 and CDR2: LNHDA, SQIVND (reference sequence). This CDR3 spans 13 amino acids. V lost 4 bases to trimming and J lost 4 bases, with 10 bases between them.

The V gene is TRBV11-2, the J gene TRBJ2-1; maybe TRBD1 (5 bases). This CDR3 contains 15 residues. V lost 4 bases to trimming and J lost 4 bases, with 14 bases between them. Germline V gene data show CDR1 as SGHAT and CDR2 as FQNNGV. The CDR3 nucleotides are TGTGCCAGCAGCTCCTGGGGCGAATCATACAATGAGCAGTTCTTC. Its protein is CASSSWGESYNEQFF. Supplemented by reference TRBV11-2 and TRBJ2-1, the full variable domain reads EAGVAQSPRYKIIEKRQSVAFWCNPISGHATLYWYQQILGQGPKLLIQFQNNGVVDDSQLPKDRFSAERLKGVDSTLKIQPAKLEDSAVYLCASSSWGESYNEQFFGPGTRLTVL.

V is TRBV28 and J is TRBJ1-1, with 8 bases lining up with TRBD1. V lost 6 bases to trimming and J lost 0 bases; unmatched junction nucleotides: 6. CDR1 MDHEN and CDR2 SYDVKM come from the germline V gene. The CDR3 contains 15 residues. The CDR3 DNA follows: TGTGCCAGCAGACCCAGGACAGGGATGAACACTGAAGCTTTCTTT. It is translated as CASRPRTGMNTEAFF.

The genes are TRBV7-2 and TRBJ2-1; tentatively, D is TRBD1 (6 bases). Looked up from germline, CDR1 is SGHTA and CDR2 is FQGNSA. The CDR3 has 14 amino acids. Trimming pared 2 bases from V and 4 bases from J, leaving 9 bases between. CDR3 sequence: CASSLNRVYNEQFF. The CDR3, as DNA: TGTGCCAGCAGCTTAAACAGGGTTTACAATGAGCAGTTCTTC.

This chain joins TRBV7-6 and TRBJ1-1; the match to TRBD1 covers 8 bases. The CDR3 runs 15 residues. Germline CDR1 is SGHVS and CDR2 is FNYEAQ. The J segment lost 11 bases and the V segment lost 5 bases, leaving 16 bases of the junction unmatched. Here the CDR3 reads CASSAPGQASVGAFF. CDR3 sequence (DNA): TGTGCCAGCAGCGCGCCGGGACAGGCCTCGGTAGGGGCTTTCTTT.